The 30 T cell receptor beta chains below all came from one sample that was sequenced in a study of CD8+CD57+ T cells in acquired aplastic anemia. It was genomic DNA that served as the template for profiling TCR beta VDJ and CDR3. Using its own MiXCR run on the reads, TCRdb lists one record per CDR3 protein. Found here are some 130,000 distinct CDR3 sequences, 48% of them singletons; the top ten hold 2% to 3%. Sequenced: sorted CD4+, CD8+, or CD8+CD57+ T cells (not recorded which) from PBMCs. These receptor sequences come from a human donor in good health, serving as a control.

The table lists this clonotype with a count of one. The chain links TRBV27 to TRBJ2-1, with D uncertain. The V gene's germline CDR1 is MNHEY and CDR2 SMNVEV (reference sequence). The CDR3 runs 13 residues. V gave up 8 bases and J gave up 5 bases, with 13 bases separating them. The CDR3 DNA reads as TGTGCCAGCTGGATCGGACCAGACAATGAGCAGTTCTTC. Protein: CASWIGPDNEQFF.

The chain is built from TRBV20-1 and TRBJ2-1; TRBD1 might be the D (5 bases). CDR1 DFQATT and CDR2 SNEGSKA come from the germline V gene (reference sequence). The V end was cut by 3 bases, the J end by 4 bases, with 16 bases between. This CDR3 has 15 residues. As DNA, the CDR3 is TGCAGTGCTAGGGTTATGGGGCTAGAGTACAATGAGCAGTTCTTC. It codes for CSARVMGLEYNEQFF.

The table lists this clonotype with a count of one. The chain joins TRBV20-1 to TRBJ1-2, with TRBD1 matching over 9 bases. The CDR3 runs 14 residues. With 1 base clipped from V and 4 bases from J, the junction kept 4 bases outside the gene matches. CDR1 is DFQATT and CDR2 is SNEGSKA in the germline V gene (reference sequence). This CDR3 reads CSARATDRGYGYTF. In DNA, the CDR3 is TGCAGTGCTAGAGCCACGGACAGGGGCTATGGCTACACCTTC.

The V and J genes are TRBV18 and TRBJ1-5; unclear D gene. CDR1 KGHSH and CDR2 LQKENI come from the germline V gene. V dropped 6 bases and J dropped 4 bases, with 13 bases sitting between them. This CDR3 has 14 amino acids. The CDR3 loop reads CASSPTPKNQPQHF. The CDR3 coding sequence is TGTGCCAGCTCGCCCACACCTAAGAATCAGCCCCAGCATTTT.

The DNA of the CDR3 is TGTGCCATCAGCCCAGGGGACCTAATCAATGAGCAGTTCTTC. Protein: CAISPGDLINEQFF. The rearrangement links TRBV10-3 to TRBJ2-1, with D possibly being TRBD1 (6 bases). Trimming took off 6 bases at V and 6 bases at J, with 15 bases between the two ends. Germline V gives CDR1 ENHRY, CDR2 SYGVKD. The CDR3 contains 14 residues.

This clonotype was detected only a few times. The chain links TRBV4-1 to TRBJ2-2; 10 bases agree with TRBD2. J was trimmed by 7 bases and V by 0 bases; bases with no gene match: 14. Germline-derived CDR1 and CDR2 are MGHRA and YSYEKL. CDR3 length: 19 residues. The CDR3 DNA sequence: TGCGCCAGCAGCCAAGATCCCAGTAGCGGGGGGCTCTTTGGCGGGGAGCTGTTTTTT. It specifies CASSQDPSSGGLFGGELFF.

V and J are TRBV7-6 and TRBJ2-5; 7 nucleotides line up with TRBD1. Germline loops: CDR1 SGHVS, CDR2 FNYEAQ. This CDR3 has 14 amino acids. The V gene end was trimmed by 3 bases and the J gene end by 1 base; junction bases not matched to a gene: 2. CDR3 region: CASSLGQPQETQYF. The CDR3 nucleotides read TGTGCCAGCAGCTTGGGACAGCCCCAAGAGACCCAGTACTTC.

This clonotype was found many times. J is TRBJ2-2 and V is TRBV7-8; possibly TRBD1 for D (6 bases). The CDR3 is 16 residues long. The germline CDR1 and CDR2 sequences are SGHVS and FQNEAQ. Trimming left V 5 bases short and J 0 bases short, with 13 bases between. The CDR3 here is CASSRGQFANTGELFF. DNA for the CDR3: TGTGCCAGCAGCCGCGGACAGTTCGCGAACACCGGGGAGCTGTTTTTT.

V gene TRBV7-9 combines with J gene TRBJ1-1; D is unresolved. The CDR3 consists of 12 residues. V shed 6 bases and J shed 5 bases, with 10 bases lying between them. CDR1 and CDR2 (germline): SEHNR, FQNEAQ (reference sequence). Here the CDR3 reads CASSSRWTEAFF. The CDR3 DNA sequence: TGTGCCAGCAGTTCGCGGTGGACTGAAGCTTTCTTT.

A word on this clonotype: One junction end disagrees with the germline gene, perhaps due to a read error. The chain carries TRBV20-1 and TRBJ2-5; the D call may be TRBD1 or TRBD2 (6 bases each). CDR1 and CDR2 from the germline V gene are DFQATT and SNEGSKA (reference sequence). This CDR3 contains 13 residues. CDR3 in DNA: TGCAGTGCTAGCGGGGGCTTGCAAGAAACCCAGTACTTC. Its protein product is CSASGGLQETQYF.

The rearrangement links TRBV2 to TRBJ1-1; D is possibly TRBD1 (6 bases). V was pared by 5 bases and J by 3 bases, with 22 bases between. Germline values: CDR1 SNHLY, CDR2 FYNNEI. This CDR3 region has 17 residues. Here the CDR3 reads CASSKRGVEYWDTEAFF. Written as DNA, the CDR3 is TGTGCCAGCAGTAAAAGGGGGGTGGAGTATTGGGACACTGAAGCTTTCTTT. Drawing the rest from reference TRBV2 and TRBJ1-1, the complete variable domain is EPEVTQTPSHQVTQMGQEVILRCVPISNHLYFYWYRQILGQKVEFLVSFYNNEISEKSEIFDDQFSVERPDGSNFTLKIRSTKLEDSAMYFCASSKRGVEYWDTEAFFGQGTRLTVV.

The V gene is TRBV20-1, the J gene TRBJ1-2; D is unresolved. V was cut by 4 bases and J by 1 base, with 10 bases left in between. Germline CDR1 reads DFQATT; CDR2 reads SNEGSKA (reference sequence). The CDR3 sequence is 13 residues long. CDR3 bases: TGCAGTGCTACACCAACCAATAACTATGGCTACACCTTC. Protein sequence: CSATPTNNYGYTF.

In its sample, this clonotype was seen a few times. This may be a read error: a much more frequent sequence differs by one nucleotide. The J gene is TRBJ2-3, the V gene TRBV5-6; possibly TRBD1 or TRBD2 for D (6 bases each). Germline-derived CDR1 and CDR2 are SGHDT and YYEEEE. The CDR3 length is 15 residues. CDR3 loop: CASSLAGARTDMQYF. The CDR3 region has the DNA TGTGCCAGCAGCTTGGCGGGGGCCCGCACAGATATGCAGTATTTT.

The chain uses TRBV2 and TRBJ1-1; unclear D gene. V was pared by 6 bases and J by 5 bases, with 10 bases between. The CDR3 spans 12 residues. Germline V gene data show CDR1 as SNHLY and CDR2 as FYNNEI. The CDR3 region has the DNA TGTGCCAGCAGGTATGCGAATACTGAAGCTTTCTTT. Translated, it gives CASRYANTEAFF.

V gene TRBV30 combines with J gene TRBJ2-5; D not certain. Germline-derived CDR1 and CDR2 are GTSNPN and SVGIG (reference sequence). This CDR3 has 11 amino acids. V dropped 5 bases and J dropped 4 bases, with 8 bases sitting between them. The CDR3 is CAWEVRETQYF. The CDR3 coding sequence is TGTGCCTGGGAGGTTAGAGAGACCCAGTACTTC. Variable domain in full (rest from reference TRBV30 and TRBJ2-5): SQTIHQWPATLVQPVGSPLSLECTVEGTSNPNLYWYRQAAGRGLQLLFYSVGIGQISSEVPQNLSASRPQDRQFILSSKKLLLSDSGFYLCAWEVRETQYFGPGTRLLVL.

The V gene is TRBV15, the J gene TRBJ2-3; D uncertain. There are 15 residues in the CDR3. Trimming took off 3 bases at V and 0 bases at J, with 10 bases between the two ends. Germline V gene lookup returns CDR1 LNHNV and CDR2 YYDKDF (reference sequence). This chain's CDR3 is CATSSITTSTDTQYF. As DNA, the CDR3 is TGTGCCACCAGCAGCATCACTACTAGCACAGATACGCAGTATTTT.

The CDR3 DNA sequence: TGCAGTGCTGCGGGGGTGGGGGACGAGCAGTACTTC. Its protein product is CSAAGVGDEQYF. The chain carries TRBV20-1 and TRBJ2-7, with 7 nucleotides matching TRBD2. The CDR3 has 12 residues. V trimming: 5 bases; J trimming: 5 bases; junction bases outside the gene matches: 6. CDR1 and CDR2 (germline): DFQATT, SNEGSKA (reference sequence).

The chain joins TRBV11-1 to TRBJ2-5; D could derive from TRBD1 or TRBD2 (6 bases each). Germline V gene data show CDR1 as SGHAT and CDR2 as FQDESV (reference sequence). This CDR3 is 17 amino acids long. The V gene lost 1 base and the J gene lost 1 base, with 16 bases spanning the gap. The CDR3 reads CASSLGGGMPAQETQYF. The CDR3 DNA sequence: TGTGCCAGCAGCTTAGGAGGGGGGATGCCCGCCCAAGAGACCCAGTACTTC.

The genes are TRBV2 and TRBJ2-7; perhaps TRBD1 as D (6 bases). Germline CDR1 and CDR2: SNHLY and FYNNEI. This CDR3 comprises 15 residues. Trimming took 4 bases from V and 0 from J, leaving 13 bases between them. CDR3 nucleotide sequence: TGTGCCAGCAGTGTTGACAGGAGGAGCTCCTACGAGCAGTACTTC. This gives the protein CASSVDRRSSYEQYF.

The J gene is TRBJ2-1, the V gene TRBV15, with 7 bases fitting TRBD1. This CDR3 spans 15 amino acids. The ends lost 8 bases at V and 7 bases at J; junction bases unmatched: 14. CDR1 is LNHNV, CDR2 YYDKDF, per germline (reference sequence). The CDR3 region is CATQLDRVSRNEQFF. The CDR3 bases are TGTGCCACCCAATTAGACAGGGTATCGAGGAATGAGCAGTTCTTC. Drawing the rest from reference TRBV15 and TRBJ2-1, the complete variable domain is DAMVIQNPRYQVTQFGKPVTLSCSQTLNHNVMYWYQQKSSQAPKLLFHYYDKDFNNEADTPDNFQSRRPNTSFCFLDIRSPGLGDTAMYLCATQLDRVSRNEQFFGPGTRLTVL.

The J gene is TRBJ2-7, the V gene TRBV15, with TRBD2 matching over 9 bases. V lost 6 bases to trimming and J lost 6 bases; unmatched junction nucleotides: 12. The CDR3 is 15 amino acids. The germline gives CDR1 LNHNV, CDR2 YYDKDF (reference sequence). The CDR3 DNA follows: TGTGCCACCAGTGTAAGGCGGGAGGGAGGAGGCGAGCAGTACTTC. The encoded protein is CATSVRREGGGEQYF. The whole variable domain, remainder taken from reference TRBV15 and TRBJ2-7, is DAMVIQNPRYQVTQFGKPVTLSCSQTLNHNVMYWYQQKSSQAPKLLFHYYDKDFNNEADTPDNFQSRRPNTSFCFLDIRSPGLGDTAMYLCATSVRREGGGEQYFGPGTRLTVT.

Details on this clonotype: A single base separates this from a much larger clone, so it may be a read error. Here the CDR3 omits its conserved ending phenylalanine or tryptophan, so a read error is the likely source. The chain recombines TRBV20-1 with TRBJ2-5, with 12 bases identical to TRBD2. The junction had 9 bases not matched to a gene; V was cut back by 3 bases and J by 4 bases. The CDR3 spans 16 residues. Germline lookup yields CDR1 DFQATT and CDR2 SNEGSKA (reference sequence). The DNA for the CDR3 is TGCAGTGCTAGCGCTAGCGGGGGGGTGGTGGGAGAGACCCAGTACCTC. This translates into CSASASGGVVGETQYL.

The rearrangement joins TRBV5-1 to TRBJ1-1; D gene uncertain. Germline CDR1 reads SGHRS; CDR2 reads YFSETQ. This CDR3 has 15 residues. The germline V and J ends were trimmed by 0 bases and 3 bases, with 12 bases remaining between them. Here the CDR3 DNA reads TGCGCCAGCAGCTTGGAGTCCGGGAGGGACACTGAAGCTTTCTTT. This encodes CASSLESGRDTEAFF.

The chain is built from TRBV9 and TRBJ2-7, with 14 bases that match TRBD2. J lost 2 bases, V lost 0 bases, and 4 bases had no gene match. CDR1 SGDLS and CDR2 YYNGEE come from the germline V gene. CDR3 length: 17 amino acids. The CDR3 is CASSVAKTSGGAYEQYF. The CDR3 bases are TGTGCCAGCAGCGTAGCTAAGACTAGCGGGGGGGCCTACGAGCAGTACTTC. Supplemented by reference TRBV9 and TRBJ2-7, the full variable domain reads DSGVTQTPKHLITATGQRVTLRCSPRSGDLSVYWYQQSLDQGLQFLIQYYNGEERAKGNILERFSAQQFPDLHSELNLSSLELGDSALYFCASSVAKTSGGAYEQYFGPGTRLTVT.

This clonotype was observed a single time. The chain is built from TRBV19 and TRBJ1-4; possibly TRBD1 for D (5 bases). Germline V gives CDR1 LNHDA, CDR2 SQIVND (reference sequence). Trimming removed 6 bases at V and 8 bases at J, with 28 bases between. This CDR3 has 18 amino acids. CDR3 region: CASSPQSPYGQGSEKLFF. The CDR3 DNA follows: TGTGCCAGTAGCCCCCAATCCCCTTACGGGCAGGGCAGCGAAAAACTGTTTTTT.

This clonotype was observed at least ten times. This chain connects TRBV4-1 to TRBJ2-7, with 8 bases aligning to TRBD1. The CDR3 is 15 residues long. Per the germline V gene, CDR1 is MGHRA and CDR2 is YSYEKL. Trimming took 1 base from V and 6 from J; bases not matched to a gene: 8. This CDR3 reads CASSQGLDRVSEQYF. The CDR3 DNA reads TGCGCCAGCAGCCAAGGCTTGGACAGGGTGTCCGAGCAGTACTTC.

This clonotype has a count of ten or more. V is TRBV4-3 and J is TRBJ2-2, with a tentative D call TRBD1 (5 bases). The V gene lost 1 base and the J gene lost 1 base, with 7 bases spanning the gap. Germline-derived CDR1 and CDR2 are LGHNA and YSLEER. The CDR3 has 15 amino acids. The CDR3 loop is CASSQVDRNTGELFF. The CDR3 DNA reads TGCGCCAGCAGCCAAGTAGACAGGAACACCGGGGAGCTGTTTTTT.

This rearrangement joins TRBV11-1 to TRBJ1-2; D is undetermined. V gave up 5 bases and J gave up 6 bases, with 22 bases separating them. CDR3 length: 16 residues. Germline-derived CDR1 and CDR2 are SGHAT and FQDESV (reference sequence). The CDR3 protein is CASSVEITGLGDGYTF. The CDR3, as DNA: TGTGCCAGCAGCGTAGAGATCACGGGCCTTGGGGATGGCTACACCTTC.

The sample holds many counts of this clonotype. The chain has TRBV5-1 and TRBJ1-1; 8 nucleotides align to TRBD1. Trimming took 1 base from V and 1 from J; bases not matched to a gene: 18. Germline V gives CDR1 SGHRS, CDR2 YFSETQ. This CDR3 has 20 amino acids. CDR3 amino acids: CASSLLPNSGQATSNTEAFF. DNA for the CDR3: TGCGCCAGCAGCTTGTTACCCAACTCGGGACAGGCTACCTCGAACACTGAAGCTTTCTTT.

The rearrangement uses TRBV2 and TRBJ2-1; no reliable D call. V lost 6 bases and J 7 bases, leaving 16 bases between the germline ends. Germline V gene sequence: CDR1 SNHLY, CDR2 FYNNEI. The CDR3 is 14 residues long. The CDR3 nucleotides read TGTGCCAGCAGCGAAACCCGGGCCTCTAATGAGCAGTTCTTC. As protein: CASSETRASNEQFF.